These 23 T cell receptor beta chains originate from one sample sequenced in a study of monozygotic twins with inflammatory bowel disease. From its re-call of the 5' RACE reads, TCRdb lists each CDR3 protein once, without DNA. The clone table shows more than 300,000 distinct CDR3 sequences, with the ten largest holding less than 6.5%. What was sequenced was blood. The source is a human donor with ulcerative colitis or Crohn's disease, or a healthy co-twin of an affected twin (not recorded which).

The chain is built from TRBV11-3 and TRBJ2-3; the TCRdb call, TRBD1, lacks DNA for checking. The germline gives CDR1 SGHNT, CDR2 YENEEA. There are 13 residues in the CDR3. The chain's CDR3 is CASSSRPRGTQYF.

The CDR3 loop reads CASSRRLAGGGEQFF. This chain joins TRBV25-1 and TRBJ2-1; TCRdb selects TRBD2, and the lack of DNA leaves this call unchecked. There are 15 residues in the CDR3. The V gene's germline CDR1 is MGHDK and CDR2 SYGVNS.

The chain joins TRBV7-2 to TRBJ2-5; the D call from TCRdb, TRBD2, cannot be confirmed without DNA. This CDR3 contains 15 residues. Germline CDR1 SGHTA, CDR2 FQGNSA. CDR3 region: CASSFQGGPGETQYF. Variable domain in full (rest from reference TRBV7-2 and TRBJ2-5): GAGVSQSPSNKVTEKGKDVELRCDPISGHTALYWYRQSLGQGLEFLIYFQGNSAPDKSGLPSDRFSAERTGGSVSTLTIQRTQQEDSAVYLCASSFQGGPGETQYFGPGTRLLVL.

The chain links TRBV5-1 to TRBJ2-3. Germline assignment: CDR1 SGHRS and CDR2 YFSETQ. The CDR3 is 15 residues long. Here the CDR3 reads CASSLEYGNTDTQYF.

The chain is built from TRBV7-2 and TRBJ2-7. This CDR3 contains 15 residues. From germline, CDR1 is SGHTA and CDR2 FQGNSA. This CDR3 reads CASSSSGGSSYEQYF.

The chain links TRBV3-1 to TRBJ2-1. The CDR3 consists of 14 residues. The germline gives CDR1 LGHDT, CDR2 YNNKEL (reference sequence). The CDR3 is CASSQVDGFNEQFF.

The V gene is TRBV7-2, the J gene TRBJ2-3; TCRdb lists TRBD2, though no DNA is available to test this call. Germline CDR1 and CDR2: SGHTA and FQGNSA. This CDR3 is built from 16 residues. CDR3: CASSSTRTGVADTQYF. Using reference TRBV7-2 and TRBJ2-3 for the parts outside the CDR3, the full variable domain is GAGVSQSPSNKVTEKGKDVELRCDPISGHTALYWYRQSLGQGLEFLIYFQGNSAPDKSGLPSDRFSAERTGGSVSTLTIQRTQQEDSAVYLCASSSTRTGVADTQYFGPGTRLTVL.

The chain links TRBV20-1 to TRBJ2-2; TCRdb's D call of TRBD1 is untestable without DNA. The length of the CDR3 is 14 residues. Germline V gene lookup returns CDR1 DFQATT and CDR2 SNEGSKA (reference sequence). The CDR3 sequence is CSASRDRVAGELFF.

This rearrangement joins TRBV7-2 to TRBJ1-4; TCRdb picks TRBD1, but there is no DNA to check that call. Germline V lookup: CDR1 SGHTA, CDR2 FQGNSA. The CDR3 length is 15 residues. The chain's CDR3 is CASSLVQGGTEKLFF. The variable domain in full, with the rest retrieved from reference TRBV7-2 and TRBJ1-4, is GAGVSQSPSNKVTEKGKDVELRCDPISGHTALYWYRQSLGQGLEFLIYFQGNSAPDKSGLPSDRFSAERTGGSVSTLTIQRTQQEDSAVYLCASSLVQGGTEKLFFGSGTQLSVL.

This chain joins TRBV30 and TRBJ2-7; TCRdb names TRBD1, which stays unverified in the absence of DNA. The CDR3 is 12 residues long. In germline, CDR1 is GTSNPN, CDR2 SVGIG (reference sequence). CDR3 sequence: CAWSGTGPEQYF.

V and J are TRBV12-3 or TRBV12-4 and TRBJ1-1. The CDR3 totals 13 residues. CDR3 residues: CASRAVMNTEAFF.

The V call is TRBV24-1, the J call TRBJ2-1; the D gene TCRdb calls, TRBD2, cannot be checked with no DNA. This CDR3 contains 14 residues. The germline gives CDR1 KGHDR, CDR2 SFDVKD. The CDR3 reads CATSDSGTRNEQFF.

V gene TRBV7-8 combines with J gene TRBJ2-7; TCRdb proposes TRBD2, but this gene call is untestable without DNA. Germline V lookup: CDR1 SGHVS, CDR2 FQNEAQ. The CDR3 runs to 16 residues. The CDR3 here is CASSLELAASSYEQYF.

This sequence joins TRBV5-1 and TRBJ1-1; as DNA is missing, the TRBD1 call by TCRdb cannot be tested. The CDR3 loop spans 15 amino acids. Germline loops: CDR1 SGHRS, CDR2 YFSETQ. This CDR3 is CASSLEGGEGAEAFF. The full variable domain, with the rest looked up from reference TRBV5-1 and TRBJ1-1, is KAGVTQTPRYLIKTRGQQVTLSCSPISGHRSVSWYQQTPGQGLQFLFEYFSETQRNKGNFPGRFSGRQFSNSRSEMNVSTLELGDSALYLCASSLEGGEGAEAFFGQGTRLTVV.

This chain joins TRBV6-2 or TRBV6-3 and TRBJ1-1; TCRdb calls TRBD1, which cannot be checked without DNA. Germline V gene sequence: CDR1 MNHEY, CDR2 SVGEGT. CDR3 length equals 12 residues. The CDR3 protein is CASGRGLLEAFF.

V and J are TRBV7-6 and TRBJ1-5. The germline V gene has CDR1 SGHVS and CDR2 FNYEAQ. The CDR3 loop spans 13 amino acids. The chain's CDR3 is CASSFGSNQPQHF.

V and J are TRBV6-2 or TRBV6-3 and TRBJ2-1. Germline V gene lookup returns CDR1 MNHEY and CDR2 SVGEGT. The CDR3 runs 12 residues. The CDR3 spells CASSWGNNEQFF.

The chain uses TRBV6-2 or TRBV6-3 and TRBJ2-2; TCRdb reports TRBD2, a call that lacks DNA to check it against. The CDR3 has 15 amino acids. Germline V gene lookup returns CDR1 MNHEY and CDR2 SVGEGT. The CDR3 protein is CASSYLASGTGELFF.

The V gene is TRBV10-3, the J gene TRBJ2-2. Germline CDR1 reads ENHRY; CDR2 reads SYGVKD. The CDR3 is 15 amino acids. The CDR3: CAIRPLESGTGELFF.

This chain links TRBV7-2 with TRBJ1-1. Germline CDR1 and CDR2: SGHTA and FQGNSA. CDR3 length equals 14 residues. This CDR3 reads CASSLDRLNTEAFF. The variable domain in full, with the rest retrieved from reference TRBV7-2 and TRBJ1-1, is GAGVSQSPSNKVTEKGKDVELRCDPISGHTALYWYRQSLGQGLEFLIYFQGNSAPDKSGLPSDRFSAERTGGSVSTLTIQRTQQEDSAVYLCASSLDRLNTEAFFGQGTRLTVV.

This chain joins TRBV5-1 and TRBJ2-3; TCRdb proposes TRBD1, but this gene call is untestable without DNA. The germline gives CDR1 SGHRS, CDR2 YFSETQ. This CDR3 contains 16 residues. The CDR3: CASSLVKTGRGDTQYF.

This chain joins TRBV12-3 or TRBV12-4 and TRBJ2-7; the TCRdb D gene call, TRBD1, has no DNA to confirm it. The CDR3 consists of 13 residues. The CDR3 here is CASSLRGVGEQYF.

The chain uses TRBV2 and TRBJ2-2. CDR3 length equals 12 residues. In germline, CDR1 is SNHLY, CDR2 FYNNEI. Here the CDR3 reads CASKALPGELFF.